This T cell receptor gamma chain was recovered during a study of Vδ1+ human thymocytes. Notes on the study in general: Unlike peripheral blood Vdelta1+ controls, thymic delta-chain sequences included 20% to 25% Vdelta2 and few Vdelta3. Thymic TRG and TRD repertoires appeared highly polyclonal.

RNA was extracted from the cells and then reverse transcribed. Pooled V-gene forward primers with one constant-region reverse primer generated the CDR3 amplicons by multiplex PCR. TCRdb processed the multiplex PCR reads again with the CATT caller. Of about 23,000 gamma-chain clones listed, roughly an eighth are singletons. The sorted cells were CD3+ Vdelta1+ Vdelta2- thymocytes from alphabeta-depleted thymus. This clone has more than one count but fewer than ten. Antigen: not known. The same CDR3 also results from other DNA sequences found in this sample. Germline V gene lookup returns CDR1 EGSNGY and CDR2 YDSYNSKV. This CDR3 has 14 amino acids. Germline trimming cut 0 bases from V and 4 bases from J; bases unmatched to any gene: 2.

The sequencing sample was made of Vdelta1+ gamma-delta thymocytes from the thymus. Subset meaning: FACS-sorted CD3+ TCRalphabeta- TCRVdelta1+ TCRVdelta2- thymocytes. This TCR derives from a child under two years old who had congenital heart surgery. The chain employs TRGV2 and TRGJP2. The CDR3 here is CATWDGPSDWIKTF. DNA for the CDR3: TGTGCCACCTGGGACGGGCCTAGTGATTGGATCAAGACGTTT.